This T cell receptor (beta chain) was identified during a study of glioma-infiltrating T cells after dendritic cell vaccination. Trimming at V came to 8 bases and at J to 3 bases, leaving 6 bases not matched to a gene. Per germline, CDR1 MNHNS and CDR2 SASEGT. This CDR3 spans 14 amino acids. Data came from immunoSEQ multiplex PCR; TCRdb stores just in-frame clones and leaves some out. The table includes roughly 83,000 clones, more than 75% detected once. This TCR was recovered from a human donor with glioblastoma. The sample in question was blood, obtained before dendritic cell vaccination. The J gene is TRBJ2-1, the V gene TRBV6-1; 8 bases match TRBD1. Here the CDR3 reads CASGDRSSYNEQFF. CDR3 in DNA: TGTGCCAGCGGGGACAGGTCGAGCTACAATGAGCAGTTCTTC.